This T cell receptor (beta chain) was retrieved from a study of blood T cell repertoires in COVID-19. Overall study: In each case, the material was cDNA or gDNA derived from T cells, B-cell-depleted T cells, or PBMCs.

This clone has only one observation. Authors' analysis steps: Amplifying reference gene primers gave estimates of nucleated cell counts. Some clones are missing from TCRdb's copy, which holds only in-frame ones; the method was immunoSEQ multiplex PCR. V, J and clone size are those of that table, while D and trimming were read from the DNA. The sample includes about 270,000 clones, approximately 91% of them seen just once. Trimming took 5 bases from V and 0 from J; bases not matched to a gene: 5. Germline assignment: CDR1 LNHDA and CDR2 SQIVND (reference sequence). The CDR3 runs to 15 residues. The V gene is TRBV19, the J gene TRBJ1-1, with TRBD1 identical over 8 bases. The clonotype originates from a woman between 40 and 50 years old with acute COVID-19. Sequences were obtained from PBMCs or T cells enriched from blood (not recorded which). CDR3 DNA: TGTGCCAGTAGTCTCCCGGGACAGGTGAACACTGAAGCTTTCTTT. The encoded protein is CASSLPGQVNTEAFF. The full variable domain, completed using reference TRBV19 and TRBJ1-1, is DGGITQSPKYLFRKEGQNVTLSCEQNLNHDAMYWYRQDPGQGLRLIYYSQIVNDFQKGDIAEGYSVSREKKESFPLTVTSAQKNPTAFYLCASSLPGQVNTEAFFGQGTRLTVV.